These 28 T cell receptor beta chains share one sample of origin, sequenced in a study of control samples from healthy donors and cancer patients. Assay: immunoSEQ multiplex PCR; the TCRdb copy retains only in-frame clones and omits some. The sample lists about 250,000 clones; about 80% were seen once. Source material: PBMCs. Receptor source: a woman in her sixties with lung cancer.

The J gene is TRBJ2-7, the V gene TRBV5-6; 10 positions match TRBD2. Germline CDR1 reads SGHDT; CDR2 reads YYEEEE. With V trimmed by 5 bases and J by 4 bases, 9 bases remained unmatched. The CDR3 is made up of 15 amino acids. The CDR3 DNA reads TGTGCCAGCAGGGCCTTCCTAGCGGGAGTTTACGAGCAGTACTTC. As protein: CASRAFLAGVYEQYF.

The chain links TRBV3-1 (or the pseudogene TRBV3-2) to TRBJ2-7, with D perhaps matching TRBD1 or TRBD2 (5 bases each). This CDR3 has 15 residues. The germline V gene has CDR1 LGHDT and CDR2 YNNKEL (reference sequence). The germline V and J ends were trimmed by 4 bases and 3 bases, with 16 bases remaining between them. CDR3 in DNA: TGTGCCAGCAGCCCAAGTTTGGGACGGGTCTACGAGCAGTACTTC. Protein product: CASSPSLGRVYEQYF.

The genes are TRBV30 and TRBJ2-1; TRBD2 agrees at 10 bases. V dropped 4 bases and J dropped 4; count of bases not matched to a gene: 4. The germline V gene has CDR1 GTSNPN and CDR2 SVGIG (reference sequence). The CDR3 spans 14 residues. The CDR3 region is CAWTGLALYNEQFF. The CDR3 coding sequence is TGTGCCTGGACGGGACTAGCGTTGTACAATGAGCAGTTCTTC.

This clone was observed a few times. The rearrangement uses TRBV9 and TRBJ2-4; 9 nucleotides agree with TRBD1. The CDR3 covers 14 residues. The germline CDR1 and CDR2 sequences are SGDLS and YYNGEE. Losses at the gene ends were 1 base for V and 8 bases for J; bases not matched to a gene: 4. The CDR3 region has the DNA TGTGCCAGCAGCGTAATGGGACAGGGAGACATTCAGTACTTC. This codes for CASSVMGQGDIQYF.

The chain carries TRBV5-1 and TRBJ2-3, with a possible D match to TRBD2 (6 bases). Germline CDR1 and CDR2: SGHRS and YFSETQ. Trimming took 2 bases from V and 1 from J, leaving 8 bases between them. This CDR3 has 14 residues. The CDR3 nucleotides read TGCGCCAGCAGCTTTAGCGGTCGCACAGATACGCAGTATTTT. Its translation: CASSFSGRTDTQYF.

The gene calls are TRBV9 and TRBJ1-1; D ambiguous. The CDR3 consists of 13 residues. The germline CDR1 and CDR2 sequences are SGDLS and YYNGEE. Trimming removed 3 bases at V and 3 bases at J, with 9 bases between. CDR3 in amino acids: CASSARQDTEAFF. The CDR3 coding sequence is TGTGCCAGCAGCGCCCGACAAGACACTGAAGCTTTCTTT.

This clone has only a few counts. The chain uses TRBV28 and TRBJ2-3; 9 bases align to TRBD2. The CDR3 spans 14 residues. V shed 6 bases, J shed 5 bases, and the junction held 6 bases outside the gene matches. Per germline, CDR1 MDHEN and CDR2 SYDVKM. For the CDR3, the DNA is TGTGCCAGCAGAGAAGGACTAGCGATAGATACGCAGTATTTT. Translated, it gives CASREGLAIDTQYF.

The chain links TRBV5-4 to TRBJ2-5, with 16 bases aligning to TRBD2. After removal of 3 bases from V and 4 bases from J, the junction contained 9 bases not matched to a gene. Germline V gene sequence: CDR1 SGHNT, CDR2 YYREEE (reference sequence). The CDR3 has 18 residues. The CDR3 region has the DNA TGTGCCAGCAGCTCCTTTGGGACTAGCGGGAGGGCCAGAGAGACCCAGTACTTC. It translates to CASSSFGTSGRARETQYF.

This chain joins TRBV9 and TRBJ2-2; TRBD1 matches 9 bases. Unmatched junction bases numbered 11, after V lost 2 bases and J lost 6 bases. The CDR3 runs to 17 residues. Germline CDR1 reads SGDLS; CDR2 reads YYNGEE. CDR3 DNA: TGTGCCAGCAGCGTCCAGACAGGGGGAGGATCGGCCGGGGAGCTGTTTTTT. It encodes CASSVQTGGGSAGELFF.

The V gene is TRBV12-3 or TRBV12-4, the J gene TRBJ1-5; D is unclear. Trimming shortened V by 4 bases and J by 4 bases, and 8 bases separated the two germline ends. There are 13 residues in the CDR3. The CDR3 coding sequence is TGTGCCAGCAGTTACTTGCCTAATCAGCCCCAGCATTTT. As protein: CASSYLPNQPQHF.

The V and J genes are TRBV9 and TRBJ2-1, with a possible D match to TRBD2 (6 bases). This CDR3 is built from 15 residues. CDR1 is SGDLS and CDR2 is YYNGEE in the germline V gene. V gave up 0 bases and J gave up 5 bases, with 12 bases separating them. The CDR3 sequence: CASSVGGRTHNEQFF. The CDR3 nucleotides are TGTGCCAGCAGCGTAGGTGGGAGGACGCACAATGAGCAGTTCTTC.

This rearrangement joins TRBV19 to TRBJ2-1, with 14 nucleotides matching TRBD2. Germline V gene lookup returns CDR1 LNHDA and CDR2 SQIVND (reference sequence). V lost 3 bases to trimming and J lost 7 bases; unmatched junction nucleotides: 5. This CDR3 contains 16 residues. The CDR3 is CASSMGLAGVRNEQFF. The CDR3 DNA follows: TGTGCCAGTAGTATGGGACTAGCGGGAGTGCGGAATGAGCAGTTCTTC.

This clone occurred once. V gene TRBV6-5 combines with J gene TRBJ2-7, with 8 bases that match TRBD1. Trimming cost V 6 bases and J 2 bases; bases outside gene matches: 9. Looked up from germline, CDR1 is MNHEY and CDR2 is SVGAGI. This CDR3 has 15 amino acids. CDR3 protein: CASRVNRGFTYEQYF. CDR3 DNA sequence: TGTGCCAGCAGGGTGAACAGGGGGTTCACCTACGAGCAGTACTTC.

This rearrangement joins TRBV13 to TRBJ1-6, with no clear D. CDR1 and CDR2 from the germline V gene are PRHDT and FYEKMQ (reference sequence). With 5 bases removed from V and 9 bases from J, the gap between germline ends came to 11 bases. CDR3 length: 13 residues. Here the CDR3 DNA reads TGTGCCAGCAGCCTAGACGGGGTTTCACCCCTCCACTTT. This sequence encodes CASSLDGVSPLHF.

V gene TRBV14 combines with J gene TRBJ2-7; 8 nucleotides match TRBD2. The CDR3 sequence is 15 residues long. V shed 4 bases and J 7 bases; nucleotides not matched to a gene: 12. CDR1 and CDR2 (germline): SGHDN, FVKESK. The CDR3 spells CASSPQGRGGREQYF. DNA for the CDR3: TGTGCCAGCAGCCCCCAAGGGCGGGGCGGGAGGGAGCAGTACTTC.

With regard to this clone: At the DNA level, this CDR3 is encoded by other sequences in the same sample as well. The V call is TRBV5-1, the J call TRBJ2-3; either TRBD1 or TRBD2 may fit D (6 bases each). Germline V gene lookup returns CDR1 SGHRS and CDR2 YFSETQ. This CDR3 has 15 amino acids. V shed 2 bases and J shed 0 bases, with 10 bases lying between them. The DNA for the CDR3 is TGCGCCAGCAGCTTCGGAGGGGGAAGCACAGATACGCAGTATTTT. Its protein is CASSFGGGSTDTQYF.

The chain joins TRBV6-5 to TRBJ1-1; no clear D gene. CDR3 length: 14 residues. The germline V and J ends were trimmed by 4 bases and 0 bases, with 9 bases remaining between them. CDR1 is MNHEY, CDR2 SVGAGI, per germline. In DNA form, the CDR3 reads TGTGCCAGCAGTTCTCACACTGTGAACACTGAAGCTTTCTTT. It yields the protein CASSSHTVNTEAFF.

The chain employs TRBV5-6 and TRBJ2-1, with 11 nucleotides matching TRBD2. The ends lost 4 bases at V and 14 bases at J; junction bases unmatched: 5. This CDR3 region has 12 residues. Germline loops: CDR1 SGHDT, CDR2 YYEEEE. The CDR3 here is CASSPGLAVEFF. DNA for the CDR3: TGTGCCAGCAGCCCGGGACTAGCGGTCGAGTTCTTC.

The table lists this clone with a few counts. V is TRBV6-5 and J is TRBJ1-3; TRBD1 agrees at 7 bases. The V and J ends lost 4 bases and 2 bases, in that order; junction bases with no gene match: 5. This CDR3 has 15 amino acids. Germline CDR1 reads MNHEY; CDR2 reads SVGAGI. The CDR3 DNA reads TGTGCCAGCAGTTTCACACAGGGGACTGGAAACACCATATATTTT. Amino acids: CASSFTQGTGNTIYF.

The CDR3 DNA is TGTGCCAGTAGACTGACAGGGCCCGTCGCTAACTATGGCTACACCTTC. Translation: CASRLTGPVANYGYTF. The chain has TRBV19 and TRBJ1-2, with 7 bases fitting TRBD1. V dropped 6 bases and J dropped 0; count of bases not matched to a gene: 10. This CDR3 contains 16 residues. Germline V CDR1 and CDR2: LNHDA, SQIVND (reference sequence).

The genes are TRBV7-8 and TRBJ2-4, with D tentatively TRBD1 (5 bases). The germline V gene has CDR1 SGHVS and CDR2 FQNEAQ. The V end was cut by 3 bases, the J end by 1 base, with 10 bases between. The CDR3 is 15 residues long. The CDR3 sequence: CASSFQGGAKNIQYF. The CDR3 DNA reads TGTGCCAGCAGCTTTCAGGGTGGCGCCAAAAACATTCAGTACTTC.

The chain is built from TRBV2 and TRBJ1-4; D gene ambiguous. Trimming pared 2 bases from V and 8 bases from J, leaving 12 bases between. This CDR3 region has 14 residues. Germline loops: CDR1 SNHLY, CDR2 FYNNEI. DNA for the CDR3: TGTGCCAGCAGTGAATGGGGAATCGGGGAAAAACTGTTTTTT. Residues: CASSEWGIGEKLFF.

The rearrangement joins TRBV7-9 to TRBJ1-1; perhaps TRBD1 as D (6 bases). Germline V CDR1 and CDR2: SEHNR, FQNEAQ (reference sequence). The CDR3 is made up of 13 amino acids. Trimming cost V 4 bases and J 6 bases, with 12 bases left between them. The CDR3 nucleotides read TGTGCCAGCAGCTCCCAGGGGAGCGCTGAAGCTTTCTTT. Translated: CASSSQGSAEAFF.

J is TRBJ2-3 and V is TRBV11-3, with 7 positions matching TRBD1. CDR1 SGHNT and CDR2 YENEEA come from the germline V gene. J was trimmed by 4 bases and V by 5 bases; bases with no gene match: 6. The CDR3 runs to 14 residues. The CDR3 DNA is TGTGCCAGCAGCATACATCAGGGGGCAGATACGCAGTATTTT. Translation gives CASSIHQGADTQYF.

This chain links TRBV3-1 (or the pseudogene TRBV3-2) with TRBJ1-6; 9 bases align to TRBD1. The CDR3 contains 14 residues. Germline CDR1 is LGHDT and CDR2 is YNNKEL (reference sequence). The J segment lost 6 bases and the V segment lost 9 bases, leaving 6 bases of the junction unmatched. The CDR3 DNA is TGTGCCAGTGGTAAGGACAGGGGTAATTCACCCCTCCACTTT. It specifies CASGKDRGNSPLHF.

This clone showed up just once. The chain couples TRBV7-3 to TRBJ2-5; TRBD1 matches at 7 bases. CDR1 is SGHTA and CDR2 is FQGTGA in the germline V gene. This CDR3 region has 16 residues. J was trimmed by 4 bases and V by 1 base; bases with no gene match: 9. The CDR3 coding sequence is TGTGCCAGCAGCTTAAGCGGCAACAGGGGTTCAGAGACCCAGTACTTC. Protein sequence: CASSLSGNRGSETQYF.

The rearrangement uses TRBV5-5 and TRBJ1-1, with D possibly TRBD1 on 5 matching bases. Germline CDR1 reads SGHKS; CDR2 reads YYEKEE (reference sequence). Trimming cost V 4 bases and J 1 base, with 14 bases left between them. CDR3 length: 15 residues. The CDR3 sequence: CASSLHLGANTEAFF. Here the CDR3 DNA reads TGTGCCAGCAGCCTCCACCTCGGGGCGAACACTGAAGCTTTCTTT.

This chain uses TRBV15 with TRBJ2-2; D gene ambiguous. Trimming cost V 0 bases and J 6 bases, with 8 bases left between them. The germline V gene has CDR1 LNHNV and CDR2 YYDKDF (reference sequence). This CDR3 comprises 14 residues. Here the CDR3 reads CATSRDPVPGELFF. DNA for the CDR3: TGTGCCACCAGCAGAGACCCGGTGCCCGGGGAGCTGTTTTTT. Full variable domain (remainder filled in from reference TRBV15 and TRBJ2-2): DAMVIQNPRYQVTQFGKPVTLSCSQTLNHNVMYWYQQKSSQAPKLLFHYYDKDFNNEADTPDNFQSRRPNTSFCFLDIRSPGLGDTAMYLCATSRDPVPGELFFGEGSRLTVL.